Below are 30 T cell receptor beta chains sequenced from a single sample in a study of Graves' ophthalmopathy and Graves' hyperthyroidism. Amplification targeted the TCR beta CDR3 regions, with RNA transcripts as the source material. A first-round RT-PCR used HTBI primers, followed by a second-round multiplex PCR. TCRdb processed the multiplex PCR reads anew with MiXCR; each CDR3 protein has one entry. This sample has some 390,000 distinct CDR3 sequences, with approximately 16% found just once. Material for sequencing was peripheral blood. These receptors were collected from a woman between 18 and 30 years old with Graves' ophthalmopathy.

This clonotype was found many times. The chain carries TRBV29-1 and TRBJ2-2, with D possibly TRBD2 on 6 matching bases. The CDR3 is made up of 11 amino acids. The germline V gene has CDR1 SQVTM and CDR2 ANQGSEA. The V end was cut by 7 bases, the J end by 7 bases, with 10 bases between. The CDR3 nucleotides are TGCAGCGCCGCCGGGAGCGGGGAGCTGTTTTTT. It yields the protein CSAAGSGELFF.

This clonotype has ten or more counts. This rearrangement joins TRBV6-5 to TRBJ1-6; TRBD1 matches 10 bases. The trim removed 0 bases at V and 2 bases at J, leaving 7 bases unmatched. CDR3 size: 19 residues. Germline V gene data show CDR1 as MNHEY and CDR2 as SVGAGI. The CDR3: CASSYSGTGEITYNSPLHF. For the CDR3, the DNA is TGTGCCAGCAGTTACTCAGGGACAGGGGAGATCACCTATAATTCACCCCTCCACTTT.

This rearrangement joins TRBV6-1 to TRBJ2-3; D is perhaps TRBD2 (6 bases). CDR3 length: 14 amino acids. Per germline, CDR1 MNHNS and CDR2 SASEGT. Trimming removed 7 bases at V and 3 bases at J, with 14 bases between. CDR3 nucleotide sequence: TGTGCCAGCACCAATGTGGGGAGGACAGATACGCAGTATTTT. This codes for CASTNVGRTDTQYF.

This clonotype was detected ten times or more. The chain employs TRBV5-1 and TRBJ2-5; no firm D call. The ends were cut back, 0 bases at V and 5 bases at J, with 14 bases in the middle. CDR3 length: 15 residues. The germline gives CDR1 SGHRS, CDR2 YFSETQ. CDR3: CASSLESPAGETQYF. The CDR3 nucleotides are TGCGCCAGCAGCTTGGAATCGCCCGCCGGGGAGACCCAGTACTTC. Together with reference TRBV5-1 and TRBJ2-5, the CDR3 gives the full variable domain: KAGVTQTPRYLIKTRGQQVTLSCSPISGHRSVSWYQQTPGQGLQFLFEYFSETQRNKGNFPGRFSGRQFSNSRSEMNVSTLELGDSALYLCASSLESPAGETQYFGPGTRLLVL.

This chain's CDR3 is CASSFGLAGGAETQYF. The CDR3 region has the DNA TGTGCCAGCAGTTTCGGACTAGCGGGAGGAGCAGAGACCCAGTACTTC. The rearrangement joins TRBV12-3 or TRBV12-4 to TRBJ2-5; the match to TRBD2 covers 14 bases. J was trimmed by 4 bases and V by 3 bases; bases with no gene match: 4. The CDR3 spans 16 residues.

This clonotype was seen repeatedly, ten times or more. A read error is possible here, since a much larger clone lies one base away. In DNA, the CDR3 is TGTGCCAGCAGTTTTACGGCACTAGGCCAGGTGACCCAGTACTTC. Protein product: CASSFTALGQVTQYF. V and J are TRBV28 and TRBJ2-5; TRBD2 is a possible D gene (5 bases). This CDR3 contains 15 residues. Per germline, CDR1 MDHEN and CDR2 SYDVKM. Trimming removed 3 bases at V and 7 bases at J, with 18 bases between.

This clonotype showed up many times. This chain uses TRBV27 with TRBJ2-7; tentatively, D is TRBD2 (6 bases). V lost 3 bases, J lost 0 bases, and 9 bases lay in between. Germline V gene sequence: CDR1 MNHEY, CDR2 SMNVEV (reference sequence). CDR3 size: 14 residues. The CDR3 loop reads CASSLTSRSYEQYF. The DNA of the CDR3 is TGTGCCAGCAGTTTGACTAGTCGCTCCTACGAGCAGTACTTC.

The table lists this clonotype with many counts. The chain links TRBV6-2 or TRBV6-3 to TRBJ1-1, with 8 nucleotides matching TRBD1. This CDR3 comprises 16 residues. Germline V CDR1 and CDR2: MNHEY, SVGEGT. Trimming at V came to 7 bases and at J to 5 bases, leaving 15 bases not matched to a gene. The CDR3 bases are TGTGCCAGCACCAAGGGTAGAAGACAGGGGAATACTGAAGCTTTCTTT. Translation: CASTKGRRQGNTEAFF.

This clonotype appeared many times. The chain is built from TRBV12-3 or TRBV12-4 and TRBJ2-5; D is undetermined. The CDR3 sequence is 12 residues long. The ends were cut back, 3 bases at V and 4 bases at J, with 6 bases in the middle. The CDR3 DNA follows: TGTGCCAGCAGTTTCCTTGGAGAGACCCAGTACTTC. Protein product: CASSFLGETQYF.

This clonotype was found many times. The chain links TRBV9 to TRBJ1-6, with TRBD1 matching 7 bases. The CDR3 has 16 residues. The J segment lost 0 bases and the V segment lost 5 bases, leaving 5 bases of the junction unmatched. CDR1 and CDR2 from the germline V gene are SGDLS and YYNGEE. The CDR3: CASRKQGSSYNSPLHF. In DNA form, the CDR3 reads TGTGCCAGCAGAAAACAGGGGAGCTCCTATAATTCACCCCTCCACTTT.

The table lists this clonotype with many counts. The CDR3 DNA is TGTGCCAGCAGTTACGATATAGGGTCTGACGGGGAGCTGTTTTTT. It translates to CASSYDIGSDGELFF. The V and J genes are TRBV6-5 and TRBJ2-2; no clear D gene. The CDR3 spans 15 residues. Trimming left V 2 bases short and J 7 bases short, with 14 bases between. Germline loops: CDR1 MNHEY, CDR2 SVGAGI.

This clonotype was recorded at least ten times. The chain recombines TRBV20-1 with TRBJ1-1; 11 bases are shared with TRBD1. The CDR3 contains 12 residues. Germline CDR1 reads DFQATT; CDR2 reads SNEGSKA (reference sequence). The CDR3 region has the DNA TGCAGGGTCGGGACAGGGGGCACTGAAGCTTTCTTT. Residues: CRVGTGGTEAFF.

This clonotype was counted ten times or more. The CDR3 region has the DNA TGTGCCAGCAGCTTAGTGGGCCCCTCTGGGGCCAACGTCCTGACTTTC. Amino acid sequence: CASSLVGPSGANVLTF. The rearrangement links TRBV11-2 to TRBJ2-6; D ambiguous. V was trimmed by 1 base and J by 0 bases, leaving 7 bases between them. CDR3 size: 16 residues. CDR1 and CDR2 from the germline V gene are SGHAT and FQNNGV.

The chain links TRBV12-3 or TRBV12-4 to TRBJ1-1; TRBD1 aligns across 8 bases. The CDR3 spans 14 residues. With 1 base clipped from V and 6 bases from J, the junction kept 4 bases outside the gene matches. The CDR3 protein is CASSLVTGGPEAFF. The CDR3 DNA sequence: TGTGCCAGCAGTTTAGTTACAGGGGGTCCTGAAGCTTTCTTT.

A few counts support this clonotype. The gene calls are TRBV18 and TRBJ2-7, with 12 bases matching TRBD2. Trimming at V came to 8 bases and at J to 1 base, leaving 3 bases not matched to a gene. The germline V gene encodes CDR1 KGHSH and CDR2 LQKENI. The CDR3 sequence is 14 residues long. The CDR3 protein is CASAGLAGSYEQYF. In DNA, the CDR3 is TGTGCCAGCGCTGGACTAGCGGGATCCTACGAGCAGTACTTC.

At least ten counts were recorded for this clonotype. V gene TRBV15 combines with J gene TRBJ2-7, with 8 bases identical to TRBD1. This CDR3 contains 16 residues. CDR1 and CDR2 (germline): LNHNV, YYDKDF (reference sequence). The J segment lost 6 bases and the V segment lost 0 bases, leaving 10 bases of the junction unmatched. CDR3 sequence: CATSRDGPDRVSEQYF. In nucleotides, the CDR3 is TGTGCCACCAGCAGAGATGGGCCGGACAGGGTTTCCGAGCAGTACTTC.

The J gene is TRBJ1-2, the V gene TRBV6-1; weak D call: TRBD1 (5 bases). Germline-derived CDR1 and CDR2 are MNHNS and SASEGT. The V gene lost 4 bases and the J gene lost 2 bases, with 11 bases spanning the gap. The CDR3 spans 14 residues. The CDR3: CASSGGRENYGYTF. The DNA for the CDR3 is TGTGCCAGCAGTGGTGGCAGGGAGAACTATGGCTACACCTTC.

This clonotype was seen many times. The chain recombines TRBV15 with TRBJ1-6; D is unresolved. The CDR3 is 12 residues long. The germline V gene encodes CDR1 LNHNV and CDR2 YYDKDF (reference sequence). The germline V and J ends were trimmed by 7 bases and 9 bases, with 10 bases remaining between them. DNA of the CDR3: TGTGCCACCAACAAAGAAGGTTCACCCCTCCACTTT. It translates to CATNKEGSPLHF.

This clonotype was counted at least ten times. The chain uses TRBV4-1 and TRBJ2-2; maybe TRBD1 (5 bases). CDR3 length equals 14 residues. V lost 0 bases, J lost 10 bases, and 12 bases lay in between. CDR1 is MGHRA, CDR2 YSYEKL, per germline. The CDR3 region has the DNA TGCGCCAGCAGCCAAGAGGCAAGTGGACAGGAGCTGTTTTTT. This translates into CASSQEASGQELFF.

In its sample, this clonotype was seen many times. The gene calls are TRBV19 and TRBJ2-7, with TRBD1 matching 9 bases. V gave up 3 bases and J gave up 3 bases; unmatched junction bases: 12. Germline V gene data show CDR1 as LNHDA and CDR2 as SQIVND (reference sequence). The CDR3 sequence is 17 residues long. The CDR3 sequence: CASSIGLTGGLNYEQYF. Here the CDR3 DNA reads TGTGCCAGTAGTATCGGTCTAACAGGGGGCCTAAACTACGAGCAGTACTTC.

Ten or more counts support this clonotype. The chain is built from TRBV6-1 and TRBJ1-5; D call uncertain. Germline CDR1 reads MNHNS; CDR2 reads SASEGT. This CDR3 region has 13 residues. The V and J ends lost 4 bases and 4 bases respectively, with 8 bases between them. Written as DNA, the CDR3 is TGTGCCAGCAGTGCCGGGTGGAATCAGCCCCAGCATTTT. It yields the protein CASSAGWNQPQHF.

This clonotype was seen at least ten times. This chain joins TRBV6-1 and TRBJ1-5, with D uncertain. This CDR3 spans 16 amino acids. CDR1 and CDR2 (germline): MNHNS, SASEGT. Trimming took off 3 bases at V and 4 bases at J, with 16 bases between the two ends. The CDR3 DNA follows: TGTGCCAGCAGTGACCAAGGTGGCCCATTTAATCAGCCCCAGCATTTT. Translated, it gives CASSDQGGPFNQPQHF.

This clonotype came up many times. The V and J genes are TRBV30 and TRBJ1-2; maybe TRBD1 (6 bases). The CDR3 contains 14 residues. V shed 2 bases and J shed 5 bases, with 15 bases lying between them. Germline CDR1 is GTSNPN and CDR2 is SVGIG (reference sequence). The CDR3 loop reads CAWSPHGTPYGYTF. The CDR3 nucleotides read TGTGCCTGGAGTCCGCACGGGACACCATATGGCTACACCTTC.

Ten or more counts support this clonotype. The rearrangement links TRBV9 to TRBJ2-7, with D possibly matching TRBD1 (6 bases). The CDR3 runs to 16 residues. CDR1 and CDR2 (germline): SGDLS, YYNGEE. Between the trimmed V and J ends, which lost 3 bases and 7 bases, there was a span of 23 bases. Written as DNA, the CDR3 is TGTGCCAGCAGCGGAACCCCCACCGGGACAATGGGGGAGCAGTACTTC. Residues: CASSGTPTGTMGEQYF.

This clonotype showed up many times. The chain recombines TRBV27 with TRBJ2-7; 10 nucleotides align to TRBD1. The V segment lost 5 bases and the J segment 2 bases; nucleotides outside the gene matches: 6. The CDR3 runs to 15 residues. The germline CDR1 and CDR2 sequences are MNHEY and SMNVEV (reference sequence). CDR3 sequence: CASSPGQGPTYEQYF. CDR3 nucleotides: TGTGCCAGCAGTCCGGGACAGGGGCCGACCTACGAGCAGTACTTC.

This clonotype was seen ten or more times. The genes are TRBV19 and TRBJ1-5; TRBD1 agrees at 7 bases. V was clipped by 7 bases and J by 0 bases; unmatched bases: 21. The CDR3 covers 20 residues. CDR1 is LNHDA, CDR2 SQIVND, per germline (reference sequence). CDR3 loop: CASTGSTGPKLLNSNQPQHF. The CDR3 nucleotides read TGTGCCAGTACAGGCTCGACAGGGCCGAAACTCCTTAATAGCAATCAGCCCCAGCATTTT.

The chain is built from TRBV12-3 or TRBV12-4 and TRBJ2-2; D could derive from TRBD1 or TRBD2 (5 bases each). The CDR3 has 14 amino acids. Between the trimmed V and J ends, which lost 3 bases and 5 bases, there was a span of 10 bases. CDR3 sequence (DNA): TGTGCCAGCAGTTTTTGGGACGGGACCGGGGAGCTGTTTTTT. Its translation: CASSFWDGTGELFF.

V usage is TRBV30 and J usage is TRBJ2-5, with 8 bases that match TRBD1. Germline values: CDR1 GTSNPN, CDR2 SVGIG (reference sequence). The CDR3 runs to 14 residues. Trimming at V came to 3 bases and at J to 5 bases, leaving 8 bases not matched to a gene. The CDR3: CAWSPTGVLETQYF. CDR3 coding DNA: TGTGCCTGGAGCCCGACAGGGGTGTTGGAGACCCAGTACTTC.

This chain joins TRBV6-5 and TRBJ2-7, with 8 nucleotides matching TRBD2. J gave up 4 bases and V 0 bases, and 5 bases lay outside the gene matches. The CDR3 loop spans 15 amino acids. From germline, CDR1 is MNHEY and CDR2 SVGAGI. The CDR3: CASSYSEGLEYEQYF. The DNA of the CDR3 is TGTGCCAGCAGTTACTCGGAGGGACTAGAGTACGAGCAGTACTTC.

This clonotype came up many times. J is TRBJ2-5 and V is TRBV7-2; the D gene is possibly TRBD1 (7 bases). The CDR3 has 15 amino acids. V lost 4 bases and J lost 4, with 16 bases in between. Germline CDR1 is SGHTA and CDR2 is FQGNSA. The CDR3 DNA reads as TGTGCCAGCAGCTCAGGGGGGAAAGGGGGAGAGACCCAGTACTTC. It is translated as CASSSGGKGGETQYF.